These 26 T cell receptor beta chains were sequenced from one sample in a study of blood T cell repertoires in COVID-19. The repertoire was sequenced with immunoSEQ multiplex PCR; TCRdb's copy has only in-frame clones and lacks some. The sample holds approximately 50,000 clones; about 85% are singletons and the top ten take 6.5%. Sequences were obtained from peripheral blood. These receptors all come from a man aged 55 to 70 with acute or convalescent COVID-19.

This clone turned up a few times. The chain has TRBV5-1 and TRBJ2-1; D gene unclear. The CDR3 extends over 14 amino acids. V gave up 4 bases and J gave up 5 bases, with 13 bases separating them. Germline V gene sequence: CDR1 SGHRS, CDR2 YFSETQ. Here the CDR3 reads CASSPSLADNEQFF. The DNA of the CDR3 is TGCGCCAGCAGCCCGAGTCTGGCGGACAATGAGCAGTTCTTC.

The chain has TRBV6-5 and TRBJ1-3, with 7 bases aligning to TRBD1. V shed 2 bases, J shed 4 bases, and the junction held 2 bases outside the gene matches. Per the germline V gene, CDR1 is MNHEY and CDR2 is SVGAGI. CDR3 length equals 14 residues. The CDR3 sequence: CASSYRQGGNTIYF. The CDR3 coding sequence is TGTGCCAGCAGTTACCGACAGGGAGGAAACACCATATATTTT.

The CDR3: CASSLRTGAGIQYF. CDR3 bases: TGTGCCAGCAGTCTCCGGACAGGGGCGGGCATTCAGTACTTC. The V gene is TRBV28, the J gene TRBJ2-4, with 9 bases identical to TRBD1. The germline CDR1 and CDR2 sequences are MDHEN and SYDVKM. The junction had 8 bases not matched to a gene; V was cut back by 5 bases and J by 9 bases. The CDR3 is made up of 14 amino acids. Based on the CDR3 plus reference TRBV28 and TRBJ2-4, the full variable domain is DVKVTQSSRYLVKRTGEKVFLECVQDMDHENMFWYRQDPGLGLRLIYFSYDVKMKEKGDIPEGYSVSREKKERFSLILESASTNQTSMYLCASSLRTGAGIQYFGAGTRLSVL.

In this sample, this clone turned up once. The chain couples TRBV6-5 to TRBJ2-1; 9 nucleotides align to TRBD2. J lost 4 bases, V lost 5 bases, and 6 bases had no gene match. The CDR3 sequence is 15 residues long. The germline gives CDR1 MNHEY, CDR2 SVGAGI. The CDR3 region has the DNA TGTGCCAGCAGTCCCCTGAGCGGGAGGTACAATGAGCAGTTCTTC. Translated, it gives CASSPLSGRYNEQFF.

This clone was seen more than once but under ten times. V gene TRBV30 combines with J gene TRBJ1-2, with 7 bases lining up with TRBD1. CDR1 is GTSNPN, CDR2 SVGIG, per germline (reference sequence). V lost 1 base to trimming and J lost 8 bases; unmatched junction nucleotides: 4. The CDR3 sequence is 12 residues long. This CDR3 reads CAWSEGGRGYTF. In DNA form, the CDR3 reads TGTGCCTGGAGTGAAGGGGGCAGGGGCTACACCTTC.

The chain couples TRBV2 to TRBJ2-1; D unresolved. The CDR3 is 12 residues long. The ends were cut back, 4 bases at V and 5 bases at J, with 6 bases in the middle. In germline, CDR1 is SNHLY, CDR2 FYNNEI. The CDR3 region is CASSVADNEQFF. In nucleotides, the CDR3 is TGTGCCAGCAGTGTGGCAGACAATGAGCAGTTCTTC.

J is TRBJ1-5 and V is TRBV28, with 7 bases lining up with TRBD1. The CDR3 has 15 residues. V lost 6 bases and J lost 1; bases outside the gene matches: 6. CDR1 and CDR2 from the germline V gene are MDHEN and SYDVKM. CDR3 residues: CASRRQGLSNQPQHF. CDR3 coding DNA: TGTGCCAGCAGACGACAGGGTTTGAGCAATCAGCCCCAGCATTTT. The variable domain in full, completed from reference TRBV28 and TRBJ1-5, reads DVKVTQSSRYLVKRTGEKVFLECVQDMDHENMFWYRQDPGLGLRLIYFSYDVKMKEKGDIPEGYSVSREKKERFSLILESASTNQTSMYLCASRRQGLSNQPQHFGDGTRLSIL.

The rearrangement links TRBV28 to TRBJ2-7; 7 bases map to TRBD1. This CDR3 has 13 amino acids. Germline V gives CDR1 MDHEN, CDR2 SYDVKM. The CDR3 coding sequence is TGTGGGTCTTCAGGGGGTCTTCCCTACGAGCAGTACTTC. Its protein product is CGSSGGLPYEQYF.

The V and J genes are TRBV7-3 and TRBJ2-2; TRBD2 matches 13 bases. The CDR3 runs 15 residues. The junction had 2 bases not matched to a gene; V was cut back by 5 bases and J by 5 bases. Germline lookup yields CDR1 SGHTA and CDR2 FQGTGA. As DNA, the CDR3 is TGTGCCAGCAGCCTACTAGCGGGAGGGACCGGGGAGCTGTTTTTT. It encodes CASSLLAGGTGELFF.

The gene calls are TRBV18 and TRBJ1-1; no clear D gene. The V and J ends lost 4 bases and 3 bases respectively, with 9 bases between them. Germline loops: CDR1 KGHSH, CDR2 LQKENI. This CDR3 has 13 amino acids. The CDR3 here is CASSRGRDTEAFF. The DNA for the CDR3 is TGTGCCAGCTCACGCGGGCGGGACACTGAAGCTTTCTTT.

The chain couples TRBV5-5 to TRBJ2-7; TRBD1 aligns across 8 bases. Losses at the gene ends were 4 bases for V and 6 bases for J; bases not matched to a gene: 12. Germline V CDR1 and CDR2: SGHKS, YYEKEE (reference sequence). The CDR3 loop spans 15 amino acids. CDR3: CASSLQPRGQGEQYF. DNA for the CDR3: TGTGCCAGCAGCCTCCAACCCAGGGGGCAGGGCGAGCAGTACTTC.

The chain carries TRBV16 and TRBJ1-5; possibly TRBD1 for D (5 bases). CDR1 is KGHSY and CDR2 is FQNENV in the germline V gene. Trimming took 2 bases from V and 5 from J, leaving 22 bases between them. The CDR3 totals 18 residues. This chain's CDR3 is CASSQTPPGRVLDQPQHF. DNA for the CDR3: TGTGCCAGCAGCCAAACCCCCCCAGGCAGGGTACTTGATCAGCCCCAGCATTTT.

Here the CDR3 reads CASSVAGGVAGFYEQYF. The CDR3 DNA sequence: TGTGCCAGCAGCGTAGCGGGTGGAGTAGCGGGATTCTACGAGCAGTACTTC. V gene TRBV9 combines with J gene TRBJ2-7; 8 nucleotides align to TRBD2. The CDR3 totals 17 residues. The trim removed 0 bases at V and 3 bases at J, leaving 11 bases unmatched. The germline gives CDR1 SGDLS, CDR2 YYNGEE. Drawing the rest from reference TRBV9 and TRBJ2-7, the complete variable domain is DSGVTQTPKHLITATGQRVTLRCSPRSGDLSVYWYQQSLDQGLQFLIQYYNGEERAKGNILERFSAQQFPDLHSELNLSSLELGDSALYFCASSVAGGVAGFYEQYFGPGTRLTVT.

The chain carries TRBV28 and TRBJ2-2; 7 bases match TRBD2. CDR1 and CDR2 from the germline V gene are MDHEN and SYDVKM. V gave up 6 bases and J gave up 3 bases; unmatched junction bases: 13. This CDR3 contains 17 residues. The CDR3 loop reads CASSLLGLGFYTGELFF. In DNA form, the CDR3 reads TGTGCCAGCAGCCTGCTCGGACTAGGCTTTTACACCGGGGAGCTGTTTTTT. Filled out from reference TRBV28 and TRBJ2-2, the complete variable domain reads DVKVTQSSRYLVKRTGEKVFLECVQDMDHENMFWYRQDPGLGLRLIYFSYDVKMKEKGDIPEGYSVSREKKERFSLILESASTNQTSMYLCASSLLGLGFYTGELFFGEGSRLTVL.

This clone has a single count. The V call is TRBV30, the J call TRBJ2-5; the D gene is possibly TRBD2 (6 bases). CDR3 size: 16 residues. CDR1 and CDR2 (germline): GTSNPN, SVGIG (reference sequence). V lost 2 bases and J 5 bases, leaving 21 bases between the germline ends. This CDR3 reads CAWSPRRGLLGETQYF. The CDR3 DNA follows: TGTGCCTGGAGTCCCAGGCGGGGCCTCCTAGGGGAGACCCAGTACTTC.

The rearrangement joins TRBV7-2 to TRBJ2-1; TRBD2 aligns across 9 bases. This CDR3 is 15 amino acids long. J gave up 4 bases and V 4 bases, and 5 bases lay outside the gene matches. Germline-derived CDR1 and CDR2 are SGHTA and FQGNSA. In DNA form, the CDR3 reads TGTGCCAGCAGCTATAGCGGGAGCCAGTACAATGAGCAGTTCTTC. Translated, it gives CASSYSGSQYNEQFF.

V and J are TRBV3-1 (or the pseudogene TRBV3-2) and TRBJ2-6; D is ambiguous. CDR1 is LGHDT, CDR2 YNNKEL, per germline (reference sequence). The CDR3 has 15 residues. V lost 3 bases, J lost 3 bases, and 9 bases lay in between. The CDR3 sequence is CASSHRRGGANVLTF. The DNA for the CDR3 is TGTGCCAGCAGCCATAGACGAGGTGGGGCCAACGTCCTGACTTTC.

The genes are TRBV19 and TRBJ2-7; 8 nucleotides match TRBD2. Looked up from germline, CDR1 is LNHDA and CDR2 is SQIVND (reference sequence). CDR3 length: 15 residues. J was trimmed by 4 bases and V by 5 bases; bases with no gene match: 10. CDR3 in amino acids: CASSPSRTSSYEQYF. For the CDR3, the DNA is TGTGCCAGTAGTCCATCCCGGACTAGCAGTTACGAGCAGTACTTC.

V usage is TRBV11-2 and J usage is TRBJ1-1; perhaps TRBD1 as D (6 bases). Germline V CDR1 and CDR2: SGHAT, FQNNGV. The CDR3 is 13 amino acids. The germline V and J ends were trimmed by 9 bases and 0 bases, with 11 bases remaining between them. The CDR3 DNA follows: TGTGCCAGTAAGGACAGAGTGAACACTGAAGCTTTCTTT. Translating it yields CASKDRVNTEAFF.

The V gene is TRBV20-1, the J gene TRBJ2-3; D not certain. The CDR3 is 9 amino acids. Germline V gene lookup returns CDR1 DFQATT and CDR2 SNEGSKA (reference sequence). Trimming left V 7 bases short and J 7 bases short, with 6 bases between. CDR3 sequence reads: CSVGYTQYF. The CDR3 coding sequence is TGCAGTGTCGGTTATACGCAGTATTTT.

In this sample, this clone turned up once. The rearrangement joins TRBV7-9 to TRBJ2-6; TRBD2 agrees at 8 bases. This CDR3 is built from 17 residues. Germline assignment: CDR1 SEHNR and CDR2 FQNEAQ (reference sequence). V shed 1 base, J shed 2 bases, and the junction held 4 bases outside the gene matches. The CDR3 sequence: CASSLGRGRTGANVLTF. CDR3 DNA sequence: TGTGCCAGCAGCTTAGGCCGCGGGAGGACTGGGGCCAACGTCCTGACTTTC. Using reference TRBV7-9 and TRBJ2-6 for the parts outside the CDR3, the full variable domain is DTGVSQNPRHKITKRGQNVTFRCDPISEHNRLYWYRQTLGQGPEFLTYFQNEAQLEKSRLLSDRFSAERPKGSFSTLEIQRTEQGDSAMYLCASSLGRGRTGANVLTFGAGSRLTVL.

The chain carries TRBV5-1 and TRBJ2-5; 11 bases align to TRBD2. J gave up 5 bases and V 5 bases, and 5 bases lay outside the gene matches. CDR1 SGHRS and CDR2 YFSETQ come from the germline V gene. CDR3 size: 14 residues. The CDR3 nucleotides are TGCGCCAGCAGGTCCCCTAGCGGGAGGGAGACCCAGTACTTC. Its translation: CASRSPSGRETQYF.

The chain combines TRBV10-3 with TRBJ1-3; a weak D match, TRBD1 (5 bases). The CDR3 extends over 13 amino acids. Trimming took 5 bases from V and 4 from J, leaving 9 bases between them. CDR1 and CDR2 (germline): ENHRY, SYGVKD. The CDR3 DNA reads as TGTGCCATCAGTACCCAGGGAGGAAACACCATATATTTT. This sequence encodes CAISTQGGNTIYF.

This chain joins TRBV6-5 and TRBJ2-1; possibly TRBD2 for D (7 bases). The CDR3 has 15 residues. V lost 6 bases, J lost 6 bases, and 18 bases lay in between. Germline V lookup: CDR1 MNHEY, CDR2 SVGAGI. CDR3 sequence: CASSQRDKIGNEQFF. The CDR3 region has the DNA TGTGCCAGCAGCCAGCGGGACAAAATAGGCAATGAGCAGTTCTTC.

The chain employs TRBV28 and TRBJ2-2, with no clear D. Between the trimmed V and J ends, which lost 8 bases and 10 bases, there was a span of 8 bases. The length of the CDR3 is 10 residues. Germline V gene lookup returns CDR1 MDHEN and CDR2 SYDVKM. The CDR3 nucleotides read TGTGCCAGCCCCTCGGTGGAGCTGTTTTTT. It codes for CASPSVELFF.

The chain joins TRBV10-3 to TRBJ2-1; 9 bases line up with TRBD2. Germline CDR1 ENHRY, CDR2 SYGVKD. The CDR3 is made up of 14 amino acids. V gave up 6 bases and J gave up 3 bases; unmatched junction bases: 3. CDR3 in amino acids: CAIRRLADYNEQFF. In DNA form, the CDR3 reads TGTGCCATCAGACGACTAGCGGACTACAATGAGCAGTTCTTC.